The entry below describes one T cell receptor (beta chain). The sample belongs to a study of shared T cell receptors in the human thymus. Sequencing used immunoSEQ multiplex PCR; TCRdb keeps in-frame clones, though not all of them. The repertoire has approximately 730,000 clones, roughly 88% of them found once; the top ten carry more than 0.01%. The V gene lost 3 bases and the J gene lost 9 bases, with 21 bases spanning the gap. CDR3 length equals 16 residues. In germline, CDR1 is MNHNS, CDR2 SASEGT. These data are also associated with another study on human thymus T cells. As that study records: Use of V and J genes seemed skewed within the thymic and blood repertoires.

This clonotype was obtained from a girl under two years old with a congenital heart defect. Source material: thymocytes. J is TRBJ2-1 and V is TRBV6-1, with D perhaps TRBD2 (6 bases). CDR3 protein: CASSELGLGGGGEQFF. CDR3 coding DNA: TGTGCCAGCAGTGAGCTGGGTTTGGGAGGAGGTGGTGAGCAGTTCTTC.